This T cell receptor beta chain derives from a study of spatial heterogeneity in lung cancer. Sample time point: sample taken at primary tumor resection. Whole RNA, isolated from tumor, nontumor lung or frozen PBMC, was sequenced without prior sorting. The CDR3 has 15 residues. The V and J ends lost 6 bases and 4 bases, in that order; junction bases with no gene match: 8. Looked up from germline, CDR1 is MNHNS and CDR2 is SASEGT. TCRdb re-called the 5' RACE reads with MiXCR, one entry per CDR3 protein. The sample has over a thousand distinct CDR3 sequences, around 14% seen once. This clonotype is deemed medium-sized.

Source: normal lung tissue next to the tumor, taken at surgery. V is TRBV6-1 and J is TRBJ2-2; 7 bases align to TRBD1. The origin of this receptor is a male donor with early-stage non-small cell lung cancer. CDR3 in DNA: TGTGCCAGCAGGGGGGCAGGGGGAGCCACCGGGGAGCTGTTTTTT. Its translation is CASRGAGGATGELFF.